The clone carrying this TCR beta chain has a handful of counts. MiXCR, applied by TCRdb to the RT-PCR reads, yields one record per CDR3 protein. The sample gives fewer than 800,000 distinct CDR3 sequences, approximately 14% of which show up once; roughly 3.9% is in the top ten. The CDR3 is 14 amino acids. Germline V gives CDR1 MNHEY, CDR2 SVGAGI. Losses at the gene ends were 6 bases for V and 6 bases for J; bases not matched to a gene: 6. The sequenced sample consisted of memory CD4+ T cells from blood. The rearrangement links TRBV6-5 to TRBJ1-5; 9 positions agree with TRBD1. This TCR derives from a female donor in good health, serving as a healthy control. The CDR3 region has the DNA TGTGCCAGCAGGTCAACAGGGGGCGGTCAGCCCCAGCATTTT. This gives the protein CASRSTGGGQPQHF.